The rows below give T cell receptor beta chains drawn from one sample of a study of regulatory T cells in long-lasting Graves disease. TCRdb reprocessed the multiplex PCR reads with MiXCR, giving one entry per CDR3 protein. Among 550,000 to 600,000 distinct CDR3 sequences listed, 16% were seen once. These data were likewise used in another study, on T cells in Graves' hyperthyroidism and ophthalmopathy.

This specimen consisted of peripheral blood mononuclear cells (PBMCs), obtained at new diagnosis, from a patient treated with antithyroid drugs. These receptors were taken from a man between 18 and 29 years old with Graves disease. CDR3s include the opening cysteine and the closing phenylalanine or tryptophan. Fields, in order: D gene, J gene, V gene, clone size, CDR3 protein, CDR3 DNA. D genes are given only for firm matches. The size of a clone is reported for some rows only, either as once, few or many, or as a class for expanded clones.

>-|TRBJ1-2|TRBV5-6|few
CASSLGGRVYGYTF
TGTGCCAGCAGCTTGGGGGGCCGGGTCTATGGCTACACCTTC
>-|TRBJ1-4|TRBV2|many
CASSEREKLFF
TGTGCCAGCAGTGAACGTGAAAAACTGTTTTTT
>-|TRBJ2-5|TRBV11-2|-
CASSLSPLDQETQYF
TGTGCCAGCAGCCTTTCCCCACTGGACCAAGAGACCCAGTACTTC
>-|TRBJ2-1|TRBV7-9|-
CASSLVLAGSEQFF
TGTGCCAGCAGCTTAGTTCTAGCAGGGAGTGAGCAGTTCTTC
>TRBD2|TRBJ2-1|TRBV12-3/TRBV12-4|-
CASSPGTSGVNNEQFF
TGTGCCAGCAGTCCAGGGACTAGCGGAGTAAACAATGAGCAGTTCTTC
>-|TRBJ2-1|TRBV5-1|few
CASSLESPKAGEQFF
TGCGCCAGCAGCTTGGAGTCACCCAAGGCGGGTGAGCAGTTCTTC
>TRBD1|TRBJ1-2|TRBV12-3/TRBV12-4|many
CASSSHRGLDGYTF
TGTGCCAGCAGTTCGCACAGGGGCTTGGATGGCTACACCTTC
>-|TRBJ2-3|TRBV6-2/TRBV6-3|many
CASSYSGAGVPDTQYF
TGTGCCAGCAGTTACTCCGGGGCAGGGGTTCCTGATACGCAGTATTTT
>-|TRBJ1-2|TRBV18|many
CASSPPGSNSYGYTF
TGTGCCAGCTCACCCCCCGGGAGTAACTCCTATGGCTACACCTTC
>TRBD2|TRBJ2-2|TRBV11-3|few
CASSPTSGSGAGELFF
TGTGCCAGCAGCCCGACTAGCGGGAGTGGTGCCGGGGAGCTGTTTTTT
>TRBD2|TRBJ2-7|TRBV11-2|many
CASSLGESGTSFYRYEQYF
TGTGCCAGCAGCTTAGGTGAATCCGGGACTAGCTTCTACCGGTACGAGCAGTACTTC
>TRBD2|TRBJ2-2|TRBV2|-
CASSVLAGGGGNTGGLFF
TGTGCCAGCAGTGTACTAGCGGGAGGAGGTGGTAACACCGGGGGGCTGTTTTTT
>-|TRBJ2-1|TRBV7-3|-
CASSQDPNEQFF
TGTGCCAGCAGTCAAGACCCTAATGAGCAGTTCTTC
>TRBD1|TRBJ1-1|TRBV19|-
CASTGGWDTEAFF
TGTGCCAGTACAGGGGGCTGGGACACTGAAGCTTTCTTT
>-|TRBJ2-7|TRBV20-1|many
CSALSNPSKLYEQYF
TGCAGTGCTCTATCCAACCCCAGTAAGCTCTACGAGCAGTACTTC
>TRBD1|TRBJ2-7|TRBV30|many
CAWTRDSGWQYF
TGTGCCTGGACCCGGGACAGTGGATGGCAGTACTTC
>-|TRBJ1-4|TRBV3-1|many
CASSPKFEEKLFF
TGTGCCAGCAGCCCTAAGTTCGAGGAAAAACTGTTTTTT
>TRBD1|TRBJ2-3|TRBV9|few
CASSVQGAQDTQYF
TGTGCCAGCAGCGTCCAGGGGGCGCAAGATACGCAGTATTTT
>-|TRBJ1-3|TRBV20-1|few
CSAEQGSGNTIYF
TGCAGTGCTGAACAGGGCTCTGGAAACACCATATATTTT
>TRBD1|TRBJ2-1|TRBV5-5|many
CASSPQGAVTYNEQFF
TGTGCCAGCAGCCCACAGGGGGCCGTGACCTACAATGAGCAGTTCTTC
>TRBD2|TRBJ2-7|TRBV20-1|-
CSASGGSTYEQYF
TGCAGTGCTAGCGGCGGGAGCACCTACGAGCAGTACTTC
>TRBD1|TRBJ1-1|TRBV5-1|many
CASSSLDRGTEAFF
TGCGCCAGCAGCTCGCTTGACAGGGGAACTGAAGCTTTCTTT
>TRBD2|TRBJ2-2|TRBV28|few
CASSGLAGVTGELFF
TGTGCCAGCAGTGGACTAGCCGGGGTGACCGGGGAGCTGTTTTTT
>-|TRBJ2-2|TRBV7-9|-
CASSRFGELFF
TGTGCCAGCAGCCGATTCGGGGAGCTGTTTTTT
>-|TRBJ2-1|TRBV6-1|few
CAGSRAQGIYNEQFF
TGTGCCGGCAGCCGGGCCCAGGGAATCTACAATGAGCAGTTCTTC
>-|TRBJ1-2|TRBV19|-
CAIQTGSYGYTF
TGTGCCATCCAAACAGGGTCCTATGGCTACACCTTC
>TRBD1|TRBJ1-4|TRBV12-3/TRBV12-4|many
CASTRQGFNEKLFF
TGTGCCAGCACCAGACAGGGATTTAATGAAAAACTGTTTTTT
>TRBD2|TRBJ2-1|TRBV18|-
CASSWALAGGSNEQFF
TGTGCCAGCTCATGGGCACTAGCGGGAGGGAGCAATGAGCAGTTCTTC
>TRBD2|TRBJ2-1|TRBV5-1|-
CASSLGSGAASYNEQFF
TGCGCCAGCAGCTTGGGAAGCGGGGCCGCCTCCTACAATGAGCAGTTCTTC
>-|TRBJ2-6|TRBV4-1|-
CASSQGPGASSGANVLTF
TGCGCCAGCAGCCAAGGCCCAGGGGCGTCCTCTGGGGCCAACGTCCTGACTTTC
>TRBD1|TRBJ1-1|TRBV3-1|many
CASSPRTGGARTEAFF
TGTGCCAGCAGCCCTCGGACAGGGGGCGCGAGGACTGAAGCTTTCTTT
>-|TRBJ2-1|TRBV2|many
CASSKGINEQFF
TGTGCCAGCAGTAAGGGAATCAATGAGCAGTTCTTC
>TRBD2|TRBJ2-3|TRBV20-1|many
CSARDPSGRHSTDTQYF
TGCAGTGCTAGAGATCCTAGCGGGAGGCATAGCACAGATACGCAGTATTTT
>-|TRBJ2-1|TRBV20-1|many
CSASRGTRNNEQFF
TGCAGTGCTAGTCGTGGGACGAGGAACAATGAGCAGTTCTTC
>-|TRBJ1-4|TRBV7-2|once
CASSTYRGFGEKLFF
TGTGCCAGCAGCACTTACCGGGGATTTGGTGAAAAACTGTTTTTT
>-|TRBJ2-1|TRBV29-1|few
CSAQAVAASSYNEQFF
TGCAGCGCCCAGGCCGTAGCTGCCAGCTCCTACAATGAGCAGTTCTTC
>TRBD1|TRBJ2-5|TRBV19|-
CASSGQAWETQYF
TGTGCCAGTAGTGGACAGGCATGGGAGACCCAGTACTTC
>-|TRBJ2-7|TRBV18|-
CASSPGRPNGEQYF
TGTGCCAGCTCGCCCGGGCGACCCAATGGCGAGCAGTACTTC
>-|TRBJ1-5|TRBV9|few
CASSPAGGDNQPQHF
TGTGCCAGCAGCCCCGCTGGCGGAGACAATCAGCCCCAGCATTTT
>TRBD1|TRBJ2-1|TRBV29-1|few
CSLVLSRTGEVGGSYNEQFF
TGCAGCCTCGTACTATCGCGGACAGGGGAAGTGGGTGGTTCCTACAATGAGCAGTTCTTC
>-|TRBJ1-4|TRBV9|few
CASSVGLTASNEKLFF
TGTGCCAGCAGCGTTGGGCTGACAGCCTCGAATGAAAAACTGTTTTTT